The 12 T cell receptor beta chains reported below all come from one sample, sequenced in a study of T cell responses to AZD1222 COVID-19 vaccine. Assay: immunoSEQ multiplex PCR; the TCRdb copy retains only in-frame clones and omits some. The sample records roughly 100,000 clones, 82% being singletons. This material consisted of peripheral blood, taken on day 0 of AZD1222 vaccination. These receptor sequences come from an adult in good health.

The DNA for the CDR3 is TGTGCCAGCAGCCAAGCAATCCAGGGGATGGGCCCCGGGGGCACAGATACGCAGTATTTT. Translated, it gives CASSQAIQGMGPGGTDTQYF. The chain joins TRBV4-2 to TRBJ2-3, with D perhaps TRBD1 (6 bases). The germline V gene has CDR1 LGHNA and CDR2 YNFKEQ. This CDR3 region has 20 residues. Trimming pared 1 base from V and 1 base from J, leaving 24 bases between.

The rearrangement joins TRBV4-3 to TRBJ1-2; a possible D gene is TRBD1 (6 bases). V shed 4 bases and J shed 8 bases, with 17 bases lying between them. Germline V gene data show CDR1 as LGHNA and CDR2 as YSLEER. The CDR3 length is 14 residues. The CDR3 is CASSPTGYAGGYTF. CDR3 in DNA: TGCGCCAGCAGCCCGACAGGCTACGCGGGGGGCTACACCTTC.

V usage is TRBV5-1 and J usage is TRBJ2-7; D remains unclear. Trimming cost V 0 bases and J 0 bases, with 10 bases left between them. From germline, CDR1 is SGHRS and CDR2 YFSETQ. CDR3 size: 15 residues. The CDR3 is CASSLGVQSSYEQYF. For the CDR3, the DNA is TGCGCCAGCAGCTTGGGGGTCCAGAGCTCCTACGAGCAGTACTTC.

The chain has TRBV29-1 and TRBJ1-2; D is unresolved. This CDR3 spans 13 amino acids. Per the germline V gene, CDR1 is SQVTM and CDR2 is ANQGSEA. V lost 7 bases to trimming and J lost 4 bases, with 16 bases between them. DNA of the CDR3: TGCAGCGCCACTACTTTAGTTACCTATGGCTACACCTTC. It specifies CSATTLVTYGYTF.

This clone was seen a single time. This chain links TRBV7-3 with TRBJ2-1, with TRBD1 matching 8 bases. Per germline, CDR1 SGHTA and CDR2 FQGTGA. This CDR3 contains 15 residues. V was clipped by 5 bases and J by 6 bases; unmatched bases: 9. The CDR3 reads CASSLGQGDLNEQFF. The CDR3 DNA follows: TGTGCCAGCAGCCTCGGACAGGGAGACCTCAATGAGCAGTTCTTC.

The V and J genes are TRBV20-1 and TRBJ1-2; D remains unclear. The V and J ends lost 5 bases and 13 bases respectively, with 8 bases between them. The CDR3 is made up of 8 amino acids. In germline, CDR1 is DFQATT, CDR2 SNEGSKA (reference sequence). The CDR3 spells CSARIGTF. The CDR3 coding sequence is TGCAGTGCTCGGATCGGCACCTTC.

The chain uses TRBV5-1 and TRBJ2-1; TRBD2 matches at 7 bases. CDR1 and CDR2 (germline): SGHRS, YFSETQ. V lost 1 base, J lost 4 bases, and 5 bases stayed unmatched. The CDR3 sequence is 15 residues long. CDR3 sequence reads: CASSLLASGYNEQFF. As DNA, the CDR3 is TGCGCCAGCAGCTTGTTAGCTAGCGGTTACAATGAGCAGTTCTTC.

This chain joins TRBV5-1 and TRBJ2-1; possibly TRBD1 for D (6 bases). The germline V and J ends were trimmed by 3 bases and 2 bases, with 9 bases remaining between them. From germline, CDR1 is SGHRS and CDR2 YFSETQ. The CDR3 consists of 14 residues. In nucleotides, the CDR3 is TGCGCCAGCAGCTCAGGGGAACCCTACAATGAGCAGTTCTTC. Translated: CASSSGEPYNEQFF. The full variable domain, with the rest looked up from reference TRBV5-1 and TRBJ2-1, is KAGVTQTPRYLIKTRGQQVTLSCSPISGHRSVSWYQQTPGQGLQFLFEYFSETQRNKGNFPGRFSGRQFSNSRSEMNVSTLELGDSALYLCASSSGEPYNEQFFGPGTRLTVL.

The chain employs TRBV6-5 and TRBJ1-6; TRBD1 matches 9 bases. In germline, CDR1 is MNHEY, CDR2 SVGAGI. J lost 7 bases, V lost 6 bases, and 4 bases had no gene match. The CDR3 extends over 14 amino acids. CDR3 loop: CASSRDRVNSPLHF. The DNA for the CDR3 is TGTGCCAGCAGCCGGGACAGGGTCAATTCACCCCTCCACTTT.

There are many counts of this clone. The J gene is TRBJ2-7, the V gene TRBV6-6; a weak D match, TRBD2 (5 bases). CDR1 MNHNY and CDR2 SVGAGI come from the germline V gene (reference sequence). V shed 5 bases and J shed 7 bases, with 9 bases lying between them. The CDR3 covers 11 residues. The CDR3 bases are TGTGCCAGCAGTCGATCGGGGGAGCAGTACTTC. It translates to CASSRSGEQYF.

V usage is TRBV3-1 (or the pseudogene TRBV3-2) and J usage is TRBJ1-1; a possible D gene is TRBD1 (6 bases). This CDR3 contains 14 residues. The germline V gene has CDR1 LGHDT and CDR2 YNNKEL (reference sequence). V was clipped by 4 bases and J by 3 bases, with 12 bases between them. The CDR3 sequence is CASSRDRYDTEAFF. In nucleotides, the CDR3 is TGTGCCAGCAGCCGAGACAGGTATGACACTGAAGCTTTCTTT.

The rearrangement joins TRBV18 to TRBJ2-3; D possibly corresponds to TRBD2 (5 bases). Per germline, CDR1 KGHSH and CDR2 LQKENI. Trimming took 6 bases from V and 6 from J, leaving 13 bases between them. This CDR3 spans 13 amino acids. The CDR3 DNA is TGTGCCAGCTCGAAAGGACTGTCGGATACGCAGTATTTT. It is translated as CASSKGLSDTQYF. The full variable domain, with the rest looked up from reference TRBV18 and TRBJ2-3, is NAGVMQNPRHLVRRRGQEARLRCSPMKGHSHVYWYRQLPEEGLKFMVYLQKENIIDESGMPKERFSAEFPKEGPSILRIQQVVRGDSAAYFCASSKGLSDTQYFGPGTRLTVL.